This T cell receptor beta chain was captured in a study of T cell changes during pregnancy in multiple sclerosis. With 1 base clipped from V and 4 bases from J, the junction kept 2 bases outside the gene matches. This CDR3 is built from 15 residues. The germline gives CDR1 SGHNT, CDR2 YENEEA. Sequenced by immunoSEQ multiplex PCR; TCRdb stores in-frame clones only, minus some. The repertoire consists of approximately 57,000 clones, with approximately 90% occurring once and the leading ten covering 3.6%. V usage is TRBV11-3 and J usage is TRBJ2-1; TRBD2 aligns across 9 bases. Sequenced material: peripheral blood, taken after pregnancy. The TCR was taken from a female donor in good health, enrolled as a control in a pregnancy study. CDR3 loop: CASSLGTSAYNEQFF. CDR3 bases: TGTGCCAGCAGCTTAGGGACTAGCGCATACAATGAGCAGTTCTTC.